This T cell receptor (beta chain) was identified during a study of T cell repertoires in cytomegalovirus infection. The CDR3 runs to 16 residues. Germline V CDR1 and CDR2: SGHRS, YFSETQ. After removal of 4 bases from V and 0 bases from J, the junction contained 4 bases not matched to a gene. With respect to this clonotype: Its antigen remains unknown.

TCRdb ran MiXCR on the reads and lists one entry per CDR3 protein. This sample has around 310,000 distinct CDR3 sequences, with approximately 32% found just once. The source of this sequence is a human donor in good health (CMV status not recorded). Some clones in this sample may be carry-over from other donors' samples. Sequencing used cultured PBMCs, obtained from culture after CMV antigen stimulation. The V call is TRBV5-1, the J call TRBJ2-2, with 9 bases lining up with TRBD2. DNA for the CDR3: TGCGCCAGCAGCAAAACTAGCGGGTCGAACACCGGGGAGCTGTTTTTT. This gives the protein CASSKTSGSNTGELFF.